Sequencing of this T cell receptor (beta chain) was carried out in a study of identifying expanded T cells in peripheral blood. Notes on the study in general: Differentially abundant clones: about 1.2 between replicates, approximately 16 at approximately 13 days, around 19 at four.

This table comes from immunoSEQ multiplex PCR, and its TCRdb copy is limited to in-frame clones, with some not included. The table lists 100,000 to 150,000 clones, roughly 90% of them singletons. Germline CDR1 MNHNY, CDR2 SVGAGI (reference sequence). Between the trimmed V and J ends, which lost 0 bases and 6 bases, there was a span of 12 bases. The CDR3 is made up of 14 amino acids. This clone was counted between two and nine times. As yet, its antigen is unknown. No infections or other immune events were documented during collection. The sample consisted of blood. The chain recombines TRBV6-6 with TRBJ2-7; perhaps TRBD1 as D (5 bases). The receptor comes from a person aged 18-69 years in good health. The CDR3 protein is CASSYSIRAPEQYF. The DNA of the CDR3 is TGTGCCAGCAGTTACTCGATCAGGGCCCCCGAGCAGTACTTC.